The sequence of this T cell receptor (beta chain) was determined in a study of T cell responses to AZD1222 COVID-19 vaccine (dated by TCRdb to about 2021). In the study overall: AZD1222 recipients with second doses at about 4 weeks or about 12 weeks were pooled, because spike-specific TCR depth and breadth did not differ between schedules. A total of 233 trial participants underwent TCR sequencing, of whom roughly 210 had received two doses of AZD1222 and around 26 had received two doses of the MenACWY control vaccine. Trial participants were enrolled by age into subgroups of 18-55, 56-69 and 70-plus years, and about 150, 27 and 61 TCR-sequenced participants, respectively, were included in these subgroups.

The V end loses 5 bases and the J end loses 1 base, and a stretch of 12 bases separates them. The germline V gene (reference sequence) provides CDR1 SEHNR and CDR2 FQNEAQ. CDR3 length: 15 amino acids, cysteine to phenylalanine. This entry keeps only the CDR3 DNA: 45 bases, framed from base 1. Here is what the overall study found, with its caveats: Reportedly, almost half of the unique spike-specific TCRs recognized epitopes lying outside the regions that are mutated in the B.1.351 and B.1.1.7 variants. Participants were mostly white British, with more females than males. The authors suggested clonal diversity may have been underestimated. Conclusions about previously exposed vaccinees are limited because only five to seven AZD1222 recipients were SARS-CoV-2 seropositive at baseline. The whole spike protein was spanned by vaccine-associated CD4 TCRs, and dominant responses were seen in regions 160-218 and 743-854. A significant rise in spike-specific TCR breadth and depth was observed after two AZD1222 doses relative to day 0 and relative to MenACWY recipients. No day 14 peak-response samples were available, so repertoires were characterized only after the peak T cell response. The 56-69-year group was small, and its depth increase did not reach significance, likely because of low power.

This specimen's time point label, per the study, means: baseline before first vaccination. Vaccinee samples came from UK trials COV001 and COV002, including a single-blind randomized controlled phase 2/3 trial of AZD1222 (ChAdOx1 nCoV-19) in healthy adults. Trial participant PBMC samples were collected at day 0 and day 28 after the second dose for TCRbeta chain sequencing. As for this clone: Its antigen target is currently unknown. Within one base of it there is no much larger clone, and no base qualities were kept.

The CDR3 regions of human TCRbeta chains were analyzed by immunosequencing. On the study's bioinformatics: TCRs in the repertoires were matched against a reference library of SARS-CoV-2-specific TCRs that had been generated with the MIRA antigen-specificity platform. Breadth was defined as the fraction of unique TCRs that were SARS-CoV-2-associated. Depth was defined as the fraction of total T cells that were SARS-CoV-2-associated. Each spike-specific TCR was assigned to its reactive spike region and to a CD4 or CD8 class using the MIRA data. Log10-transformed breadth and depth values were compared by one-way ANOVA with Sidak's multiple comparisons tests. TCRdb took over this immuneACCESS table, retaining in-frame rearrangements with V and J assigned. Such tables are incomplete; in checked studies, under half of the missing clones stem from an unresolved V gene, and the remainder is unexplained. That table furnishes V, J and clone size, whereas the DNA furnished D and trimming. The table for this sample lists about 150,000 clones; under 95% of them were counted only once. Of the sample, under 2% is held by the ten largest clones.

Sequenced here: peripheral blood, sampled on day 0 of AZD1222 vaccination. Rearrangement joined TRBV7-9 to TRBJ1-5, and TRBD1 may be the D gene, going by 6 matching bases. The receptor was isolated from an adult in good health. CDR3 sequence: CASSQGTRSNQPQHF. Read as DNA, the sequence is TGTGCCAGCAGCCAGGGGACCAGGAGCAATCAGCCCCAGCATTTT.